The 23 T cell receptor beta chains below come from one sample, sequenced in a study of beta chain features in type 1 diabetes. Study results and limitations: TCRB CDR3s were moderately but significantly shorter in Type 1 diabetes patients in all four CD4+ subsets.

Expressed TCRB transcripts got sequenced, as all isolated RNA was reverse transcribed. Produced via immunoSEQ multiplex PCR; TCRdb's table is partial and in-frame only. In the table there are a few hundred thousand clones, 10% to 15% of which are singletons. Antigens for these TCRs are unknown. The sample was naive CD4+ T cells from blood. These receptors all come from a woman under 30 with type 1 diabetes.

V is TRBV4-2 and J is TRBJ2-1, with 11 nucleotides matching TRBD2. CDR1 is LGHNA, CDR2 YNFKEQ, per germline. There are 16 residues in the CDR3. After removal of 4 bases from V and 2 bases from J, the junction contained 4 bases not matched to a gene. The CDR3 protein is CASSRGTSGTYNEQFF. For the CDR3, the DNA is TGTGCCAGCAGCCGAGGGACTAGCGGAACCTACAATGAGCAGTTCTTC.

This chain uses TRBV13 with TRBJ2-7, with TRBD2 identical over 12 bases. This CDR3 region has 13 residues. Germline CDR1 PRHDT, CDR2 FYEKMQ (reference sequence). The J segment lost 5 bases and the V segment lost 8 bases, leaving 4 bases of the junction unmatched. The CDR3 region has the DNA TGTGCCAGCGGCCTAGCGGGAGGGGACGAGCAGTACTTC. It translates to CASGLAGGDEQYF.

The sample holds a few counts of this clone. The rearrangement uses TRBV4-3 and TRBJ1-2; a possible D gene is TRBD1 (6 bases). Germline V CDR1 and CDR2: LGHNA, YSLEER. The CDR3 loop spans 16 amino acids. V lost 0 bases to trimming and J lost 6 bases, with 17 bases between them. CDR3 nucleotide sequence: TGCGCCAGCAGCCAAGATCTGGGGGGGCGCGGCCATGGCTACACCTTC. Protein sequence: CASSQDLGGRGHGYTF.

The chain couples TRBV28 to TRBJ1-2; D gene ambiguous. In germline, CDR1 is MDHEN, CDR2 SYDVKM. The V end lost 2 bases, the J end lost 8 bases, and 6 bases lay between the germline ends. This CDR3 contains 11 residues. In DNA, the CDR3 is TGTGCCAGCAGTTTACCTGGCGGCTACACCTTC. Translated: CASSLPGGYTF.

This clone was seen only a few times. The chain joins TRBV27 to TRBJ1-6, with TRBD1 matching over 8 bases. V was pared by 4 bases and J by 8 bases, with 7 bases of the junction left unmatched. Germline CDR1 MNHEY, CDR2 SMNVEV (reference sequence). This CDR3 is 15 amino acids long. CDR3 protein: CASSSYDRGYSPLHF. For the CDR3, the DNA is TGTGCCAGCAGTTCATACGACAGGGGCTATTCACCCCTCCACTTT.

This clone came up a few times. J is TRBJ2-7 and V is TRBV4-3, with unresolved D. This CDR3 contains 13 residues. The V end was cut by 1 base, the J end by 4 bases, with 8 bases between. Per the germline V gene, CDR1 is LGHNA and CDR2 is YSLEER. Written as DNA, the CDR3 is TGCGCCAGCAGCCAAGGGAGATCTTACGAGCAGTACTTC. Its protein product is CASSQGRSYEQYF.

CDR3 region: CASSHQRGGLYEQFF. The CDR3 nucleotides are TGTGCCAGCAGCCACCAGCGGGGGGGATTATATGAGCAGTTCTTC. The J gene is TRBJ2-1, the V gene TRBV14, with 10 bases lining up with TRBD2. The CDR3 totals 15 residues. With V trimmed by 3 bases and J by 8 bases, 7 bases remained unmatched. Per the germline V gene, CDR1 is SGHDN and CDR2 is FVKESK.

V is TRBV29-1 and J is TRBJ1-4; the D is unclear. V lost 4 bases, J lost 0 bases, and 12 bases lay in between. The CDR3 runs to 15 residues. Germline V gene data show CDR1 as SQVTM and CDR2 as ANQGSEA. In DNA, the CDR3 is TGCAGCGTTGCTGGGAGCATCGCAACTAATGAAAAACTGTTTTTT. Its translation: CSVAGSIATNEKLFF.

The CDR3 nucleotides are TGTGCCAGCAGCGTAGCTGACAGGGCTCTGTACTATGGCTACACCTTC. Its translation: CASSVADRALYYGYTF. This sequence joins TRBV9 and TRBJ1-2; 7 bases align to TRBD1. Germline V lookup: CDR1 SGDLS, CDR2 YYNGEE. The CDR3 has 16 amino acids. The ends lost 0 bases at V and 3 bases at J; junction bases unmatched: 8.

J is TRBJ2-1 and V is TRBV5-1; 13 positions agree with TRBD2. Germline-derived CDR1 and CDR2 are SGHRS and YFSETQ. V was clipped by 4 bases and J by 6 bases; unmatched bases: 7. The CDR3 runs to 16 residues. This CDR3 reads CASSLPGLAGLNEQFF. In nucleotides, the CDR3 is TGCGCCAGCAGCCTACCGGGACTAGCGGGACTCAATGAGCAGTTCTTC. The entire variable domain, with the rest obtained from reference TRBV5-1 and TRBJ2-1, is as follows: KAGVTQTPRYLIKTRGQQVTLSCSPISGHRSVSWYQQTPGQGLQFLFEYFSETQRNKGNFPGRFSGRQFSNSRSEMNVSTLELGDSALYLCASSLPGLAGLNEQFFGPGTRLTVL.

CDR3 DNA sequence: TGTGCCACAAGGACAGGGATCACCTACGAGCAGTACTTC. Translating it yields CATRTGITYEQYF. V usage is TRBV28 and J usage is TRBJ2-7, with 8 bases lining up with TRBD1. This CDR3 comprises 13 residues. The germline gives CDR1 MDHEN, CDR2 SYDVKM. Trimming removed 10 bases from V and 2 bases from J; junction bases left unmatched: 7.

The chain carries TRBV4-3 and TRBJ1-1; D uncertain. With 1 base removed from V and 2 bases from J, the gap between germline ends came to 11 bases. The length of the CDR3 is 15 residues. CDR1 and CDR2 from the germline V gene are LGHNA and YSLEER. CDR3 in amino acids: CASSQGVVFNTEAFF. The DNA for the CDR3 is TGCGCCAGCAGCCAAGGTGTCGTATTTAACACTGAAGCTTTCTTT.

CDR3 sequence: CASSPTGQPNQPQHF. For the CDR3, the DNA is TGTGCCAGCAGCCCCACGGGACAACCGAATCAGCCCCAGCATTTT. The chain combines TRBV7-9 with TRBJ1-5, with D possibly matching TRBD1 (6 bases). The CDR3 length is 15 residues. Trimming left V 5 bases short and J 4 bases short, with 15 bases between. Germline CDR1 and CDR2: SEHNR and FQNEAQ (reference sequence). The full variable domain, its missing parts supplied by reference TRBV7-9 and TRBJ1-5, is DTGVSQNPRHKITKRGQNVTFRCDPISEHNRLYWYRQTLGQGPEFLTYFQNEAQLEKSRLLSDRFSAERPKGSFSTLEIQRTEQGDSAMYLCASSPTGQPNQPQHFGDGTRLSIL.

This clone was detected a few times. This rearrangement joins TRBV9 to TRBJ2-1; TRBD2 is a possible D gene (6 bases). Trimming shortened V by 4 bases and J by 2 bases, and 16 bases separated the two germline ends. CDR1 is SGDLS and CDR2 is YYNGEE in the germline V gene. The CDR3 runs 16 residues. CDR3 in DNA: TGTGCCAGCAGCCCCTGGGCTGAGCGGGCCTACAATGAGCAGTTCTTC. It specifies CASSPWAERAYNEQFF. The full variable domain, rest sourced from reference TRBV9 and TRBJ2-1, is DSGVTQTPKHLITATGQRVTLRCSPRSGDLSVYWYQQSLDQGLQFLIQYYNGEERAKGNILERFSAQQFPDLHSELNLSSLELGDSALYFCASSPWAERAYNEQFFGPGTRLTVL.

This clone came up a few times. V gene TRBV19 combines with J gene TRBJ2-2; D perhaps matches TRBD1 (6 bases). Per germline, CDR1 LNHDA and CDR2 SQIVND (reference sequence). The V end lost 6 bases, the J end lost 3 bases, and 17 bases lay between the germline ends. The CDR3 is 16 residues long. The CDR3 sequence is CASRLQGSLDTGELFF. In nucleotides, the CDR3 is TGTGCCAGTAGACTACAGGGATCCCTGGACACCGGGGAGCTGTTTTTT.

This clone was detected a few times. The chain employs TRBV5-4 and TRBJ2-2; D is unclear. Trimming took off 5 bases at V and 0 bases at J, with 5 bases between the two ends. CDR1 SGHNT and CDR2 YYREEE come from the germline V gene (reference sequence). The CDR3 is 13 amino acids. CDR3 sequence (DNA): TGTGCCAGCAGTCCTCCGAACACCGGGGAGCTGTTTTTT. This codes for CASSPPNTGELFF.

This rearrangement joins TRBV27 to TRBJ1-2; 11 bases agree with TRBD1. The germline V gene encodes CDR1 MNHEY and CDR2 SMNVEV (reference sequence). The CDR3 covers 15 residues. The V gene end was trimmed by 3 bases and the J gene end by 3 bases; junction bases not matched to a gene: 3. CDR3 nucleotide sequence: TGTGCCAGCAGTTTCGGGACAGGGGGTTACTATGGCTACACCTTC. Protein: CASSFGTGGYYGYTF.

The rearrangement links TRBV19 to TRBJ2-1; 10 bases match TRBD2. CDR1 LNHDA and CDR2 SQIVND come from the germline V gene (reference sequence). The length of the CDR3 is 15 residues. The ends lost 6 bases at V and 6 bases at J; junction bases unmatched: 8. This CDR3 reads CASSRAGGASNEQFF. CDR3 bases: TGTGCCAGTAGCAGAGCGGGAGGGGCATCCAATGAGCAGTTCTTC.

V usage is TRBV19 and J usage is TRBJ1-6, with D tentatively TRBD1 (6 bases). The V gene lost 0 bases and the J gene lost 10 bases, with 13 bases spanning the gap. The CDR3 has 15 amino acids. Germline V gene lookup returns CDR1 LNHDA and CDR2 SQIVND (reference sequence). The CDR3 sequence: CASSIERQGNSPLHF. The CDR3, as DNA: TGTGCCAGTAGTATAGAACGGCAGGGGAACTCACCCCTCCACTTT.

This clone was observed a few times. The chain recombines TRBV7-2 with TRBJ2-5; D is unresolved. The J call may be incorrect, as the DNA end agrees better with TRBJ2-7. The CDR3 totals 12 residues. Germline V CDR1 and CDR2: SGHTA, FQGNSA. The CDR3 DNA follows: TGTGCCAGCAGCTTATATGGTTCCGAGCAGTACTTC. Translation: CASSLYGSEQYF.

There are a few counts of this clone. The CDR3 here is CATSLGLAGEVGYNEQFF. The CDR3 nucleotides are TGTGCCACCAGCCTTGGACTAGCGGGAGAGGTGGGCTACAATGAGCAGTTCTTC. This rearrangement joins TRBV15 to TRBJ2-1, with 13 bases aligning to TRBD2. The J segment lost 3 bases and the V segment lost 5 bases, leaving 10 bases of the junction unmatched. The germline V gene has CDR1 LNHNV and CDR2 YYDKDF (reference sequence). The CDR3 loop spans 18 amino acids.

The DNA of the CDR3 is TGTGCCAGTTCTGAAGGTCGGGGCTATGGCTACACCTTC. This sequence encodes CASSEGRGYGYTF. The rearrangement links TRBV2 to TRBJ1-2, with unresolved D. Germline V lookup: CDR1 SNHLY, CDR2 FYNNEI. V lost 9 bases and J lost 4, with 15 bases in between. This CDR3 region has 13 residues. The whole variable domain, filled in from reference TRBV2 and TRBJ1-2, reads EPEVTQTPSHQVTQMGQEVILRCVPISNHLYFYWYRQILGQKVEFLVSFYNNEISEKSEIFDDQFSVERPDGSNFTLKIRSTKLEDSAMYFCASSEGRGYGYTFGSGTRLTVV.

This clone was detected a few times. This chain links TRBV29-1 with TRBJ1-6; D not certain. Germline V gene lookup returns CDR1 SQVTM and CDR2 ANQGSEA. CDR3 length equals 13 residues. The V end lost 4 bases, the J end lost 8 bases, and 12 bases lay between the germline ends. CDR3 sequence: CSVGVRADSPLHF. The CDR3 DNA reads as TGCAGCGTTGGAGTGCGTGCGGATTCACCCCTCCACTTT.